This entry describes one TCR beta chain. As yet, its antigen is unknown. Other nucleotide sequences in the sample specify the same CDR3. CDR1 KGHSH and CDR2 LQKENI come from the germline V gene. CDR3 length: 14 residues. Trimming took 3 bases from V and 5 from J; bases not matched to a gene: 6. The data were taken from a study of cytomegalovirus exposure and HLA in healthy donors. Broader study findings: The investigators catalogued 150 to 200 TCR beta chains as cytomegalovirus-associated. The majority of TCR sequences were rare, yet some public TCRs appeared in many donors.

The PCR used 60 Vbeta and 13 Jbeta primers. Only in-frame clones appear in the TCRdb table, and some are missing; sequencing was by immunoSEQ multiplex PCR. The data contain some 150,000 clones, 60% to 80% of them singletons. The chain links TRBV18 to TRBJ1-2; the match to TRBD1 covers 7 bases. Specimen: PBMCs. The clonotype was recovered from a man in his forties in good health and CMV-seronegative. CDR3 in DNA: TGTGCCAGCTCACCCGGAACAGGGGATTATGGCTACACCTTC. This gives the protein CASSPGTGDYGYTF.